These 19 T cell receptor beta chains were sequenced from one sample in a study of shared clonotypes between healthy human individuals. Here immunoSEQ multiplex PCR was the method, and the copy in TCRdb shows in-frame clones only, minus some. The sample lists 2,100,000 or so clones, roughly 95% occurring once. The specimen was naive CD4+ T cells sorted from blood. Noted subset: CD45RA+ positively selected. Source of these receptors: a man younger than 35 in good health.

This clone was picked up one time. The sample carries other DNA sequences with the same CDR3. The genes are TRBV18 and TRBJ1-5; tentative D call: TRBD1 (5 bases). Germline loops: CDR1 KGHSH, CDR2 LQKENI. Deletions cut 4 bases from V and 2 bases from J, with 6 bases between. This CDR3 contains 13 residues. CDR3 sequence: CASSLQGNQPQHF. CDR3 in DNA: TGTGCCAGCTCACTACAGGGCAATCAGCCCCAGCATTTT.

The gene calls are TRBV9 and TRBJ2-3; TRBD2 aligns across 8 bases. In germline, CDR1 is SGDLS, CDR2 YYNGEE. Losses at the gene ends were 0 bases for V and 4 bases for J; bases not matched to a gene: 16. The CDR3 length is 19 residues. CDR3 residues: CASSVATGLAGSYADTQYF. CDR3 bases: TGTGCCAGCAGCGTAGCTACAGGGCTAGCGGGCTCATATGCAGATACGCAGTATTTT. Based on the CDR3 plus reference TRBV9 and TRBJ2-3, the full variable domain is DSGVTQTPKHLITATGQRVTLRCSPRSGDLSVYWYQQSLDQGLQFLIQYYNGEERAKGNILERFSAQQFPDLHSELNLSSLELGDSALYFCASSVATGLAGSYADTQYFGPGTRLTVL.

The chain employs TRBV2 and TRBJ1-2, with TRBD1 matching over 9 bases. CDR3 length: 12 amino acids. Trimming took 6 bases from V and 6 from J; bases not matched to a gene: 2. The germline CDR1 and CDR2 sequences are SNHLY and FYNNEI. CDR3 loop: CASRGQGHGYTF. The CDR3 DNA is TGTGCCAGCAGGGGACAGGGCCATGGCTACACCTTC.

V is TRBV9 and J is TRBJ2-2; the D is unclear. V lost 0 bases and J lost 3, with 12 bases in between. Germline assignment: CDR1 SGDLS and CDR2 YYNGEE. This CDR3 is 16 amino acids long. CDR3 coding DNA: TGTGCCAGCAGCGTAGGTACTCGAGGTGACACCGGGGAGCTGTTTTTT. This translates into CASSVGTRGDTGELFF.

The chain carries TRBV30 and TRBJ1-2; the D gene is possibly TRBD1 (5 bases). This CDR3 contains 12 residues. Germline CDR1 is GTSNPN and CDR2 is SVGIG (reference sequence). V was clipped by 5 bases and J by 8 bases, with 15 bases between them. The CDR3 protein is CAWSKGARGYTF. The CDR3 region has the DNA TGTGCCTGGTCAAAAGGGGCGCGGGGCTACACCTTC.

The CDR3 nucleotides read TGTGCCAGCAGCTCACCAAAGGGGCAGACTAGCGGGGGTCTATACAATGAGCAGTTCTTC. Translating it yields CASSSPKGQTSGGLYNEQFF. The chain has TRBV5-4 and TRBJ2-1; TRBD2 aligns across 12 bases. The CDR3 is made up of 20 amino acids. V dropped 3 bases and J dropped 4; count of bases not matched to a gene: 17. The germline CDR1 and CDR2 sequences are SGHNT and YYREEE (reference sequence).

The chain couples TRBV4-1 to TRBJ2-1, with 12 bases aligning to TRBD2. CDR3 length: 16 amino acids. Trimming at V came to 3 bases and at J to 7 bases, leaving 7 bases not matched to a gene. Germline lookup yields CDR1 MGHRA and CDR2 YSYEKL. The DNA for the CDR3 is TGCGCCAGCAGCCAGGAACGACTAGCGGGAGTTAATGAGCAGTTCTTC. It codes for CASSQERLAGVNEQFF.

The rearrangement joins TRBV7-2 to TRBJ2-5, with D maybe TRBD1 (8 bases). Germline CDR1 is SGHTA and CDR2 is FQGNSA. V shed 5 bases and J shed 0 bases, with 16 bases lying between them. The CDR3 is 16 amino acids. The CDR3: CASSTRGREYQETQYF. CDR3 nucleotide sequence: TGTGCCAGCAGCACCAGGGGGCGGGAGTACCAAGAGACCCAGTACTTC.

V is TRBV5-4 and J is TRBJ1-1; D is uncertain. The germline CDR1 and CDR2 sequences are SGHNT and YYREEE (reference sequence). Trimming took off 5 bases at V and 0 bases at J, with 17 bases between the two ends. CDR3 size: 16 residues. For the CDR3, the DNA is TGTGCCAGCAGTCCGGTAGATTCTAGGCTGAACACTGAAGCTTTCTTT. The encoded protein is CASSPVDSRLNTEAFF.

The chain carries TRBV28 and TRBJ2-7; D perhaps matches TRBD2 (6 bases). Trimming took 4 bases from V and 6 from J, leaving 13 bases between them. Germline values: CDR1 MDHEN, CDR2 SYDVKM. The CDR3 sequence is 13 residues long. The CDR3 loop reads CASSSWGLGEQYF. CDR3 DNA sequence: TGTGCCAGCAGTTCCTGGGGACTGGGCGAGCAGTACTTC.

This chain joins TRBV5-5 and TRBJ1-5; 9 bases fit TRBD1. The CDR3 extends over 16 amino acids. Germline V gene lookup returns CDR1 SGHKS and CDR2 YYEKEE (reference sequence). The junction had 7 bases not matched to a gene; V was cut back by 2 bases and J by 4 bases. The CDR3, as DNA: TGTGCCAGCAGCTTTTTCTCCGGGACAGGGAATCAGCCCCAGCATTTT. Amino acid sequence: CASSFFSGTGNQPQHF.

The CDR3 coding sequence is TGTGCCAGCAGCTTCTACCCGGGACTAGCGCAGGATGAGCAGTTCTTC. It encodes CASSFYPGLAQDEQFF. J is TRBJ2-1 and V is TRBV11-2; 10 nucleotides agree with TRBD2. In germline, CDR1 is SGHAT, CDR2 FQNNGV. Germline trimming cut 3 bases from V and 8 bases from J; bases unmatched to any gene: 10. This CDR3 is built from 16 residues. Based on the CDR3 plus reference TRBV11-2 and TRBJ2-1, the full variable domain is EAGVAQSPRYKIIEKRQSVAFWCNPISGHATLYWYQQILGQGPKLLIQFQNNGVVDDSQLPKDRFSAERLKGVDSTLKIQPAKLEDSAVYLCASSFYPGLAQDEQFFGPGTRLTVL.

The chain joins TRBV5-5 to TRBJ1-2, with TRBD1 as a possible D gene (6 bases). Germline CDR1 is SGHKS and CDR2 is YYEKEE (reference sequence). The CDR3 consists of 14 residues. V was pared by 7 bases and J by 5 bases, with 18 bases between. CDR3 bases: TGTGCCAGCCAAGCCGGGGGCTGGGATTATGGCTACACCTTC. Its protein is CASQAGGWDYGYTF.

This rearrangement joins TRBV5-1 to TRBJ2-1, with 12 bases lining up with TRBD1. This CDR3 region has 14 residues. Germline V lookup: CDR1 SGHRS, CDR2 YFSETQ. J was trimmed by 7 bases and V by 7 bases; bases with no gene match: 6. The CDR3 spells CASSKGQGANEQFF. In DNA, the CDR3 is TGCGCCAGCTCAAAGGGACAGGGGGCTAATGAGCAGTTCTTC.

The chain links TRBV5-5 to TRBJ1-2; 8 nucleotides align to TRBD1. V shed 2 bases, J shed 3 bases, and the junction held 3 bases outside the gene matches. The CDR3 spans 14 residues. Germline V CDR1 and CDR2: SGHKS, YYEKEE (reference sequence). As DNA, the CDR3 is TGTGCCAGCAGCTTTGGACAGGGATACTATGGCTACACCTTC. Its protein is CASSFGQGYYGYTF.

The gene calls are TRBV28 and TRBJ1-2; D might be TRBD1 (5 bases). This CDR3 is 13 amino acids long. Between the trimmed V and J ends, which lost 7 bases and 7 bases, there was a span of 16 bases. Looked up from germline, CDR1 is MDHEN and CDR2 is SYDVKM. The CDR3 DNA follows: TGTGCCAGCACCGCAAGGGGCACGAGTGGCTACACCTTC. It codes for CASTARGTSGYTF.

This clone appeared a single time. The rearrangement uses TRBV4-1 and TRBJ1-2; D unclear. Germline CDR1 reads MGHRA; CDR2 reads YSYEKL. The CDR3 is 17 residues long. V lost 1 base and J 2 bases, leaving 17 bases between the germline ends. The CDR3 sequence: CASSQALLTEGNYGYTF. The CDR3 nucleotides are TGCGCCAGCAGCCAAGCGTTACTGACCGAGGGCAACTATGGCTACACCTTC.

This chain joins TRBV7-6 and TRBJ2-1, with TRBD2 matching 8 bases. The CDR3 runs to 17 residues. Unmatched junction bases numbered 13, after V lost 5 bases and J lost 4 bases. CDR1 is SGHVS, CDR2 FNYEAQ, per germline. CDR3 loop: CASSDAGGPHNYNEQFF. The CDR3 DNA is TGTGCCAGCAGCGATGCGGGAGGCCCTCACAATTACAATGAGCAGTTCTTC.

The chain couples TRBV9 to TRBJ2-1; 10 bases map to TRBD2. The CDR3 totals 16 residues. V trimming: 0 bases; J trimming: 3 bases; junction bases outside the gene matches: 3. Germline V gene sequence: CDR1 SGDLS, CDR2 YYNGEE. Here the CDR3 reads CASSVVASGGYNEQFF. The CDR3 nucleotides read TGTGCCAGCAGCGTAGTTGCTAGCGGGGGCTACAATGAGCAGTTCTTC.